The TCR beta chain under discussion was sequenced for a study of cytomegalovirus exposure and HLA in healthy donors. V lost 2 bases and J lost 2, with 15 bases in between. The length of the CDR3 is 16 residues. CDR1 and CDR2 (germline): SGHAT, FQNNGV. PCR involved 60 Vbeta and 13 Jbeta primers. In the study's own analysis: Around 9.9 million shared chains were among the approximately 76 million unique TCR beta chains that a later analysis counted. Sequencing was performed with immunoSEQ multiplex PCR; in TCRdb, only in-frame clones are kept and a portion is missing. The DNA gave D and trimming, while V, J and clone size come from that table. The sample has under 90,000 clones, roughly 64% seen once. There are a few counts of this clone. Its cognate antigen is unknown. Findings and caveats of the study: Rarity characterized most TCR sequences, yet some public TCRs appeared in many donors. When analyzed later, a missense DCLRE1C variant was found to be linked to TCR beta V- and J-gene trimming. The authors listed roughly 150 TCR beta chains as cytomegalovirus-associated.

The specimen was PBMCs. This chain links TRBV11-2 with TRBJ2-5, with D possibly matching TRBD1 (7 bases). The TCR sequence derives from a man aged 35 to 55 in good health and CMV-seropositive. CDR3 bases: TGTGCCAGCAGCTTACTGCAGGGGGGTGGGCAAGAGACCCAGTACTTC. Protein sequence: CASSLLQGGGQETQYF.